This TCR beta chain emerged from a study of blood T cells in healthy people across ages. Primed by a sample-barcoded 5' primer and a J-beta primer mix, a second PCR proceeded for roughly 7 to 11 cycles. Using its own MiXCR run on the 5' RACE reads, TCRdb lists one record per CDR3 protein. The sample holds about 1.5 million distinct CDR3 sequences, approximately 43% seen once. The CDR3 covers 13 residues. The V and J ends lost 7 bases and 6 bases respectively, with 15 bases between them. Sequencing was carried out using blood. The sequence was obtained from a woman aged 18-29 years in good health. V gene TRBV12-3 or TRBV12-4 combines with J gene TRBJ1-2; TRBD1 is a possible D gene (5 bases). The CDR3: CASTTWGDHGYTF. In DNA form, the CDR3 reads TGTGCCAGCACCACTTGGGGGGATCATGGCTACACCTTC.